This T cell receptor (beta chain) was recorded in a study of patients and donors after allogeneic stem cell transplantation. This clonotype was counted ten times or more. The V gene lost 3 bases and the J gene lost 3 bases, with 18 bases spanning the gap. Germline V gene lookup returns CDR1 MNHEY and CDR2 SMNVEV (reference sequence). The CDR3 loop spans 17 amino acids. TCRdb re-analysed the RT-PCR reads in MiXCR, keeping a single row per CDR3 protein. The sample carries approximately 98,000 distinct CDR3 sequences, 35% recorded once. The source is a human donor who was either an allogeneic HSCT recipient or a stem cell or donor lymphocyte infusion donor (not recorded which). It is not recorded whose cells these are; they may come from a transplant donor. The sequencing sample was made of blood, either unsorted or a sorted T cell fraction (not recorded which). This chain links TRBV27 with TRBJ1-5, with unresolved D. This chain's CDR3 is CASSLVLDTSLNQPQHF. CDR3 bases: TGTGCCAGCAGTTTGGTTCTGGATACTTCTCTCAATCAGCCCCAGCATTTT.